These T cell receptor beta chains were read from a single sample in a study of graft-versus-host responses after intestinal transplantation. Produced via immunoSEQ multiplex PCR; TCRdb's table is partial and in-frame only. The table shows tens of thousands of clones, with 80% to 90% occurring only once. The input for sequencing was PBMCs, taken 65 to 70 days after intestinal transplantation. These receptors all come from a human patient who received an intestinal transplant, so some T cells may come from the graft donor. Each CDR3 is given with its conserved first and last residue. A D gene is named only where the DNA matches it firmly. Clone size, where shown, is once, few, many, or a class for clones that have expanded.

J | D | V | size | CDR3 | DNA
TRBJ2-2 | TRBD2 | TRBV11-2 | . | CASSLAGVNTGELFF | TGTGCCAGCAGCCTAGCGGGGGTGAACACCGGGGAGCTGTTTTTT
TRBJ1-3 | . | TRBV5-6 | . | CASSLGTDPSGNTIYF | TGTGCCAGCAGCCTGGGGACCGACCCCTCTGGAAACACCATATATTTT
TRBJ2-5 | . | TRBV19 | . | CASSISWGGETQYF | TGTGCCAGTAGTATATCTTGGGGAGGAGAGACCCAGTACTTC
TRBJ2-5 | . | TRBV5-1 | . | CASSLVPGGEETQYF | TGCGCCAGCAGCTTGGTGCCAGGAGGAGAAGAGACCCAGTACTTC
TRBJ2-5 | TRBD2 | TRBV2 | . | CASSEGLAGAQETQYF | TGTGCCAGCAGTGAAGGACTAGCGGGGGCCCAAGAGACCCAGTACTTC
TRBJ2-5 | TRBD1 | TRBV5-1 | . | CASSGRQGQETQYF | TGCGCCAGCAGCGGAAGACAGGGCCAAGAGACCCAGTACTTC
TRBJ2-7 | . | TRBV7-9 | . | CASSLTETYEQYF | TGTGCCAGCAGCTTGACGGAGACCTACGAGCAGTACTTC
TRBJ2-2 | TRBD2 | TRBV6-6 | . | CASSYGPGLAGGELFF | TGTGCCAGCAGTTACGGGCCGGGACTAGCGGGGGGGGAGCTGTTTTTT
TRBJ2-1 | . | TRBV30 | . | CAWSVLGSYNEQFF | TGTGCCTGGAGTGTACTGGGGAGCTACAATGAGCAGTTCTTC
TRBJ2-5 | . | TRBV9 | . | CASSLGRRETQYF | TGTGCCAGCAGTCTGGGACGTCGAGAGACCCAGTACTTC
TRBJ2-1 | TRBD2 | TRBV5-4 | . | CASSLDGGGAWEQFF | TGTGCCAGCAGCTTGGATGGCGGGGGGGCATGGGAGCAGTTCTTC
TRBJ2-3 | . | TRBV10-2 | . | CASSETRGVTQYF | TGCGCCAGCAGTGAGACTCGGGGCGTTACGCAGTATTTT
TRBJ2-7 | TRBD2 | TRBV5-8 | once | CASSSLSGGAYEQYF | TGTGCCAGCAGCTCTCTTAGCGGGGGGGCCTACGAGCAGTACTTC
TRBJ1-4 | . | TRBV2 | once | CASSPLLGNEKLFF | TGTGCCAGCAGTCCTCTGTTGGGTAATGAAAAACTGTTTTTT
TRBJ1-2 | TRBD1 | TRBV7-2 | . | CASSSYWDSEGYTF | TGTGCCAGCAGCTCTTATTGGGACAGCGAGGGCTACACCTTC
TRBJ2-7 | . | TRBV2 | . | CASSGGRFSYEQYF | TGTGCCAGCAGTGGGGGACGGTTTTCCTACGAGCAGTACTTC
TRBJ1-6 | . | TRBV6-6 | . | CASSYTPPDSPLHF | TGTGCCAGCAGTTATACCCCTCCCGATTCACCCCTCCACTTT
TRBJ2-3 | . | TRBV9 | . | CASSVGGNTDTQYF | TGTGCCAGCAGCGTAGGAGGAAACACAGATACGCAGTATTTT
TRBJ2-7 | TRBD2 | TRBV9 | . | CASSVDEGREDYEQYF | TGTGCCAGCAGCGTAGATGAGGGTCGGGAGGACTACGAGCAGTACTTC
TRBJ1-5 | . | TRBV9 | . | CASSVGSNQPQHF | TGTGCCAGCAGCGTAGGTAGCAATCAGCCCCAGCATTTT
TRBJ2-3 | TRBD1 | TRBV4-3 | . | CASSQERVQGALDTQYF | TGCGCCAGCAGCCAAGAAAGGGTACAGGGGGCTTTAGATACGCAGTATTTT
TRBJ1-5 | . | TRBV23-1 | . | CASSHPEVGRDHIEGNQPQHF | TGCGCCAGCAGTCACCCAGAGGTCGGCAGGGATCATATAGAAGGCAATCAGCCCCAGCATTTT
TRBJ2-6 | . | TRBV4-2 | . | CASSPQGPPGANVLTF | TGTGCCAGCAGCCCCCAGGGTCCCCCTGGGGCCAACGTCCTGACTTTC